The rows below give T cell receptor beta chains drawn from one sample of a study of cytomegalovirus exposure and HLA in healthy donors. The table came from immunoSEQ multiplex PCR; TCRdb's copy has only in-frame clones and leaves some out. The sample contains more than 150,000 clones, 81% of which appear only once. The specimen was PBMCs. Source of these receptors: a man between 50 and 59 years old in good health and CMV-seropositive. Each CDR3 is given with its conserved first and last residue. A D gene is named only where the DNA matches it firmly. Clone size appears in some rows only: once, few, many, or a class for an expanded clone.

v_call: TRBV11-2; j_call: TRBJ2-3; d_call: .; clone_size: .; cdr3_nt: TGTGCCAGCAGCTTGACAGGTGACAGTTATTTT; cdr3_aa: CASSLTGDSYF
v_call: TRBV6-5; j_call: TRBJ2-7; d_call: TRBD2; clone_size: .; cdr3_nt: TGTGCCAGCAGTAACGGGGGGGTCCCCTATTACGAGCAGTACTTC; cdr3_aa: CASSNGGVPYYEQYF
v_call: TRBV7-2; j_call: TRBJ2-1; d_call: TRBD2; clone_size: .; cdr3_nt: TGTGCCAGCAGCTTAATGGCGGGAGGGCCGGAAAATGAGCAGTTCTTC; cdr3_aa: CASSLMAGGPENEQFF
v_call: TRBV4-3; j_call: TRBJ2-1; d_call: TRBD2; clone_size: .; cdr3_nt: TGCGCCAGCAGCCAAGGACTAGCGGACTACAATGAGCAGTTCTTC; cdr3_aa: CASSQGLADYNEQFF
v_call: TRBV9; j_call: TRBJ2-2; d_call: TRBD1; clone_size: once; cdr3_nt: TGTGCCAGCAGCGTAGAGGCCAGGGGGTCCGGGGAGCTGTTTTTT; cdr3_aa: CASSVEARGSGELFF
v_call: TRBV5-1; j_call: TRBJ2-3; d_call: .; clone_size: .; cdr3_nt: TGCGCCAGCAAGGCGGGGCAAGGCACAGATACGCAGTATTTT; cdr3_aa: CASKAGQGTDTQYF
v_call: TRBV29-1; j_call: TRBJ1-2; d_call: .; clone_size: .; cdr3_nt: TGCAGCGCCGCAACAGCTAACTATGGCTACACCTTC; cdr3_aa: CSAATANYGYTF
v_call: TRBV7-2; j_call: TRBJ1-4; d_call: .; clone_size: few; cdr3_nt: TGTGCCAGCAGCTTAGGCGGGCAGTATGAAAAACTGTTTTTT; cdr3_aa: CASSLGGQYEKLFF
v_call: TRBV30; j_call: TRBJ2-1; d_call: TRBD2; clone_size: once; cdr3_nt: TGTGCCTGGAGAAAGCGGGAGGCCTACAATGAGCAGTTCTTC; cdr3_aa: CAWRKREAYNEQFF
v_call: TRBV19; j_call: TRBJ1-2; d_call: .; clone_size: once; cdr3_nt: TGTGCCAGTAGCCCGGGAGGCTATGGCTACACCTTC; cdr3_aa: CASSPGGYGYTF
v_call: TRBV4-3; j_call: TRBJ2-1; d_call: .; clone_size: .; cdr3_nt: TGCGCCAGCAGCCAAGATCCGGAACCAACGGGTCCGGGGGATGAGCAGTTCTTC; cdr3_aa: CASSQDPEPTGPGDEQFF
v_call: TRBV29-1; j_call: TRBJ2-1; d_call: .; clone_size: .; cdr3_nt: TGCAGCGTACTATCTAGCCACTCCTACAATGAGCAGTTCTTC; cdr3_aa: CSVLSSHSYNEQFF
v_call: TRBV9; j_call: TRBJ2-2; d_call: TRBD2; clone_size: once; cdr3_nt: TGTGCCAGCAGCGTAGCTGGAACTAGCGGGGGAACCGGGGAGCTGTTTTTT; cdr3_aa: CASSVAGTSGGTGELFF
v_call: TRBV27; j_call: TRBJ1-5; d_call: TRBD1; clone_size: .; cdr3_nt: TGTGCCAGCAGTTTATTGGGACAGAATCAGCCCCAGCATTTT; cdr3_aa: CASSLLGQNQPQHF
v_call: TRBV25-1; j_call: TRBJ2-5; d_call: .; clone_size: .; cdr3_nt: TGTGCCAGCAATCGGGGGCAAGAGACCCAGTACTTC; cdr3_aa: CASNRGQETQYF
v_call: TRBV28; j_call: TRBJ2-5; d_call: .; clone_size: .; cdr3_nt: TGTGCCAGCAGTCCATTGCGAGGAGGGCCCGGGGAGACCCAGTACTTC; cdr3_aa: CASSPLRGGPGETQYF
v_call: TRBV9; j_call: TRBJ2-5; d_call: .; clone_size: .; cdr3_nt: TGTGCCAGCAGCGCTTCTGTACAGGGGAGGCAAGAGACCCAGTACTTC; cdr3_aa: CASSASVQGRQETQYF
v_call: TRBV5-1; j_call: TRBJ2-3; d_call: TRBD2; clone_size: .; cdr3_nt: TGCGCCAGCAGCTCGGGACTAGCGGGGGGCGGGAGCACAGATACGCAGTATTTT; cdr3_aa: CASSSGLAGGGSTDTQYF
v_call: TRBV6-6; j_call: TRBJ2-7; d_call: TRBD1; clone_size: .; cdr3_nt: TGTGCCAGCAGTTCCGAGGACAGGGCAACCTACGAGCAGTACTTC; cdr3_aa: CASSSEDRATYEQYF
v_call: TRBV4-3; j_call: TRBJ2-7; d_call: .; clone_size: .; cdr3_nt: TGCGCCAGCAGCCACGGGGTAACCTACGAGCAGTACTTC; cdr3_aa: CASSHGVTYEQYF
v_call: TRBV6-5; j_call: TRBJ1-4; d_call: .; clone_size: .; cdr3_nt: TGTGCCAGCAGTCACCAGGGTATGAACGAAAAACTGTTTTTT; cdr3_aa: CASSHQGMNEKLFF